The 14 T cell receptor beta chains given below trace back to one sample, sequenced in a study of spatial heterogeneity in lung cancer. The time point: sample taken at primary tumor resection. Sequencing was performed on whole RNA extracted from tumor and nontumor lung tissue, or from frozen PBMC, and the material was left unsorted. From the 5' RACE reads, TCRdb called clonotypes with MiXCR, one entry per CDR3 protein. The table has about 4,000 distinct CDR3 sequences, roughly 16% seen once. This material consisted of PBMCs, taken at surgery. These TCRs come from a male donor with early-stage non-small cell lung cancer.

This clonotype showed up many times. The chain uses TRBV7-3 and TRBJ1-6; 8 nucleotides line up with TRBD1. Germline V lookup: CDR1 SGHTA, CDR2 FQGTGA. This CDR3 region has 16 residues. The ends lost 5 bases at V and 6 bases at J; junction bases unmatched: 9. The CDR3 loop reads CASSRTGTGTNSPLHF. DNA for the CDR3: TGTGCCAGCAGCAGAACCGGGACAGGCACTAATTCACCCCTCCACTTT.

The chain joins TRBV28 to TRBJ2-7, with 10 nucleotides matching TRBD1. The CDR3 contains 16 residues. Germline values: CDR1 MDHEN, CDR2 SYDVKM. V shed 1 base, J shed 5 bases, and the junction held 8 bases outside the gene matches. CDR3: CASSLFRDRGLHEQYF. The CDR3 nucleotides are TGTGCCAGCAGTTTATTCCGGGACAGGGGCCTGCACGAGCAGTACTTC.

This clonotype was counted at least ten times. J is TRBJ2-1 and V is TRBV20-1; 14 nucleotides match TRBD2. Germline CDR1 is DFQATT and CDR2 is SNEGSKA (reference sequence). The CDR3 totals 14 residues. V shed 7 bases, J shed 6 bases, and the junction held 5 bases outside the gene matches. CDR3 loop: CSGQGLAGGNEQFF. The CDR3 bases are TGCAGTGGACAAGGACTAGCGGGAGGCAATGAGCAGTTCTTC.

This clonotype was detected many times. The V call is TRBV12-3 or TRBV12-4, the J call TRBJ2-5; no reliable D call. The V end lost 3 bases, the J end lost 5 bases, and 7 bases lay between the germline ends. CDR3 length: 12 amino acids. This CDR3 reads CASSFGSETQYF. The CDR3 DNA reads TGTGCCAGCAGTTTCGGCTCGGAGACCCAGTACTTC.

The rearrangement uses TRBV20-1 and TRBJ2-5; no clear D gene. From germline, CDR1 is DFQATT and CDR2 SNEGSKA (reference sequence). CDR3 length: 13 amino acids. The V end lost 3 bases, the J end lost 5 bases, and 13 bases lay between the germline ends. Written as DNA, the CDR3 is TGCAGTGCTAGCCCGGAAGGTGGGGAGACCCAGTACTTC. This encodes CSASPEGGETQYF.

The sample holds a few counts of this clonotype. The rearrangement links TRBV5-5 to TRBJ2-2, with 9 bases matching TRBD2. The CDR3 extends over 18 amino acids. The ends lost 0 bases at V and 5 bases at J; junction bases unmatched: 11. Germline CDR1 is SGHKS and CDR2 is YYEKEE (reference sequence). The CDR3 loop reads CASSLGLAEGPMTGELFF. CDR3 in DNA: TGTGCCAGCAGCTTGGGACTAGCGGAGGGGCCAATGACCGGGGAGCTGTTTTTT.

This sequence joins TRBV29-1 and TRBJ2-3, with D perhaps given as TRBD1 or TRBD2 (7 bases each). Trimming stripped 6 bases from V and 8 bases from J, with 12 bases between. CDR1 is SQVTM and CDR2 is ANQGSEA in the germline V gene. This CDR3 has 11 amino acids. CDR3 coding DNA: TGCAGCGTCCAGGGGGAGGGTACGCAGTATTTT. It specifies CSVQGEGTQYF.

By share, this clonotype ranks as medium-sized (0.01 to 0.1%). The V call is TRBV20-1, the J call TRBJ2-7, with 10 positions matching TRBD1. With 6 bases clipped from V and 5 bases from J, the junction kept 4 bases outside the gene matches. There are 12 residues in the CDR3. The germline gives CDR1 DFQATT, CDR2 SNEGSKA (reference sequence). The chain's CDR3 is CSATTGGHEQYF. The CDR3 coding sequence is TGCAGTGCCACGACAGGGGGCCACGAGCAGTACTTC.

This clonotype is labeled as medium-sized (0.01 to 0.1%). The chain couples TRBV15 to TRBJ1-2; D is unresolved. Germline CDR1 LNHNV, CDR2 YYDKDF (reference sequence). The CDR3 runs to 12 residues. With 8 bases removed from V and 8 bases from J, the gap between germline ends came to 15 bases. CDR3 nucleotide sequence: TGTGCCACCGGTACGAACTCGGAGGGCTACACCTTC. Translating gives CATGTNSEGYTF.

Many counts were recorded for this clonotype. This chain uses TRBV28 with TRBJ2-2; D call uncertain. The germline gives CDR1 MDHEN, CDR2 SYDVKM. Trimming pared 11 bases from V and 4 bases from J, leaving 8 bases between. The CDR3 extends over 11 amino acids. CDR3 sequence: CASRVTGELFF. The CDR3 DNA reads TGTGCCTCTAGGGTCACCGGGGAGCTGTTTTTT.

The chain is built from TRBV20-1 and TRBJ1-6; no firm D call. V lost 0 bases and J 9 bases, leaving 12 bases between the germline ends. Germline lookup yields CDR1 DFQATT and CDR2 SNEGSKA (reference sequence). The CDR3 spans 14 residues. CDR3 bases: TGCAGTGCTAGAGATTCCCTATCCGGTTCACCCCTCCACTTT. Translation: CSARDSLSGSPLHF.

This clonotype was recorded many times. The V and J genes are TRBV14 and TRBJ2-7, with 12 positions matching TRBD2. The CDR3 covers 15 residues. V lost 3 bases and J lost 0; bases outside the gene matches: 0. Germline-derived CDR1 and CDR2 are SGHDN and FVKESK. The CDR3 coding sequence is TGTGCCAGCAGCCAGGGACTAGCGGGCTCCTACGAGCAGTACTTC. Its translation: CASSQGLAGSYEQYF. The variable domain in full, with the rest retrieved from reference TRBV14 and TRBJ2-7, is EAGVTQFPSHSVIEKGQTVTLRCDPISGHDNLYWYRRVMGKEIKFLLHFVKESKQDESGMPNNRFLAERTGGTYSTLKVQPAELEDSGVYFCASSQGLAGSYEQYFGPGTRLTVT.

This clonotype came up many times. The CDR3 sequence: CASSLLQKGRQPQHF. The CDR3 coding sequence is TGTGCCAGCAGTCTCCTCCAGAAGGGACGGCAGCCCCAGCATTTT. The chain links TRBV6-6 to TRBJ1-5, with D perhaps matching TRBD1 (5 bases). This CDR3 is built from 15 residues. The germline gives CDR1 MNHNY, CDR2 SVGAGI (reference sequence). Trimming removed 5 bases from V and 7 bases from J, with 18 bases in between.

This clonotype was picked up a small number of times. DNA of the CDR3: TGTGCCAGCAGTCCCTCGACAGGGTTAATAGAAAAACTGTTTTTT. Translation gives CASSPSTGLIEKLFF. The V and J genes are TRBV27 and TRBJ1-4; 7 nucleotides align to TRBD1. With V trimmed by 5 bases and J by 8 bases, 11 bases remained unmatched. The CDR3 has 15 residues. Germline lookup yields CDR1 MNHEY and CDR2 SMNVEV (reference sequence). The whole variable domain, filled in from reference TRBV27 and TRBJ1-4, reads EAQVTQNPRYLITVTGKKLTVTCSQNMNHEYMSWYRQDPGLGLRQIYYSMNVEVTDKGDVPEGYKVSRKEKRNFPLILESPSPNQTSLYFCASSPSTGLIEKLFFGSGTQLSVL.